This TCR beta chain was retrieved from a study of cytomegalovirus exposure and HLA in healthy donors. Study-wide points: An Asian-associated ancestry cluster reportedly showed fewer N-insertions than the roughly 700-donor mean in a later analysis. Researchers reportedly found TCR beta sequences accurately predicted most subjects' HLA-A and HLA-B alleles. Available immune exposure information was restricted to CMV serostatus only.

The PCR employed 60 Vbeta primers together with 13 Jbeta primers. Libraries were prepared by immunoSEQ multiplex PCR; TCRdb keeps only in-frame clonotypes and omits some of them. The top ten hold 6.9% of the sample, which has more than 85,000 clones, around 75% seen once. CDR1 and CDR2 from the germline V gene are MNHEY and SMNVEV (reference sequence). Trimming took 2 bases from V and 3 from J, leaving 10 bases between them. The CDR3 sequence is 14 residues long. Note on this clone: Antigen: not known.

Sequenced input: PBMCs. This TCR derives from a man under 40 in good health and CMV-seropositive. The chain has TRBV27 and TRBJ1-1; a weak D match, TRBD1 (5 bases). The CDR3 sequence: CASSLMVGHTEAFF. The CDR3 region has the DNA TGTGCCAGCAGTTTAATGGTGGGGCACACTGAAGCTTTCTTT.